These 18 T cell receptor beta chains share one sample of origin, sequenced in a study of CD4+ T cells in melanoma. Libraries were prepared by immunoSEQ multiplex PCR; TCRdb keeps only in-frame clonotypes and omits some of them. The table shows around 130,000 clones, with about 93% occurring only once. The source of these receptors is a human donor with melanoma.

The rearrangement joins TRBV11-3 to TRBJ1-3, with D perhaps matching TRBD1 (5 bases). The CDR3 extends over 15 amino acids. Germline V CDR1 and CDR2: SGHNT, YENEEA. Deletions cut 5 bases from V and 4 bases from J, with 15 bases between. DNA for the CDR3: TGTGCCAGCAGCCAAGGGGCAGGGTTCGGAAACACCATATATTTT. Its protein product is CASSQGAGFGNTIYF.

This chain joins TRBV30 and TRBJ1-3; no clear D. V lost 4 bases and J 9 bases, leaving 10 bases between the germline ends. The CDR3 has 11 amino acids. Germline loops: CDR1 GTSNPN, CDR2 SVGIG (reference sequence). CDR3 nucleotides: TGTGCCTGGACGTGGGAAAGCACCATATATTTT. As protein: CAWTWESTIYF. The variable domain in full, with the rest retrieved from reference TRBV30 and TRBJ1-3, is SQTIHQWPATLVQPVGSPLSLECTVEGTSNPNLYWYRQAAGRGLQLLFYSVGIGQISSEVPQNLSASRPQDRQFILSSKKLLLSDSGFYLCAWTWESTIYFGEGSWLTVV.

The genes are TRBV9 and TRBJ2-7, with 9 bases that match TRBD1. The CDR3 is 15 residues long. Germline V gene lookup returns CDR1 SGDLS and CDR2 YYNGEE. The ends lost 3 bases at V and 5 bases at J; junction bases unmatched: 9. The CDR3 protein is CASSATGQGLHEQYF. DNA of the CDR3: TGTGCCAGCAGCGCTACGGGACAGGGACTGCACGAGCAGTACTTC.

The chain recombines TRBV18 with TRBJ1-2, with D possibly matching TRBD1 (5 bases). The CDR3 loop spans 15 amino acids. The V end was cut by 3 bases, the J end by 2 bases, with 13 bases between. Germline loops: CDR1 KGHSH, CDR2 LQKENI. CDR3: CASSPGRAVNYGYTF. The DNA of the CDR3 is TGTGCCAGCTCACCTGGCAGGGCGGTAAACTATGGCTACACCTTC.

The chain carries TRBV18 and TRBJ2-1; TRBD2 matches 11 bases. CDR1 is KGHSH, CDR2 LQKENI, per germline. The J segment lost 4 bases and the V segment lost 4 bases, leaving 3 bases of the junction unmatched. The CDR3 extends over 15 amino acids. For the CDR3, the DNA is TGTGCCAGCTCACGGGGACTAGCGGATTACAATGAGCAGTTCTTC. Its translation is CASSRGLADYNEQFF.

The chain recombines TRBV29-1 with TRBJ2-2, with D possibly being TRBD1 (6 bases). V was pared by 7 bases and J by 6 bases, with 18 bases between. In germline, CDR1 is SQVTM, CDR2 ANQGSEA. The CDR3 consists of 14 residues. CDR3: CSANSQGPAGELFF. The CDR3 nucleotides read TGCAGCGCAAATTCACAGGGCCCGGCCGGGGAGCTGTTTTTT.

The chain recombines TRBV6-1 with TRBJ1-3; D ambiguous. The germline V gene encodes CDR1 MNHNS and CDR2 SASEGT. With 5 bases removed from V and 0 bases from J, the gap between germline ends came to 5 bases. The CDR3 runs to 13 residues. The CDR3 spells CASSTPSGNTIYF. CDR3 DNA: TGTGCCAGCAGTACCCCCTCTGGAAACACCATATATTTT.

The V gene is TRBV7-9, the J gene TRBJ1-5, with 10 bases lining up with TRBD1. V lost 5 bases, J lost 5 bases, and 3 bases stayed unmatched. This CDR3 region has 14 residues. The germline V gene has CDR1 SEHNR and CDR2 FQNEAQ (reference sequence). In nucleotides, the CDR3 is TGTGCCAGCAGCGCGGGGACAGGGGATCAGCCCCAGCATTTT. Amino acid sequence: CASSAGTGDQPQHF. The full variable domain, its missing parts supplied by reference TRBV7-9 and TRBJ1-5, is DTGVSQNPRHKITKRGQNVTFRCDPISEHNRLYWYRQTLGQGPEFLTYFQNEAQLEKSRLLSDRFSAERPKGSFSTLEIQRTEQGDSAMYLCASSAGTGDQPQHFGDGTRLSIL.

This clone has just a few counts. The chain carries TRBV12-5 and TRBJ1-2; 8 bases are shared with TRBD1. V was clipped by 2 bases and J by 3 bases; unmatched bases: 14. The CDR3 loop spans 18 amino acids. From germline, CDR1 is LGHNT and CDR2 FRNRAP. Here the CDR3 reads CASGLRTIRDRPHYGYTF. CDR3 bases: TGTGCTAGTGGTTTGCGTACCATTAGGGACAGGCCACACTATGGCTACACCTTC. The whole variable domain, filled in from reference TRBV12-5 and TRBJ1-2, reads DARVTQTPRHKVTEMGQEVTMRCQPILGHNTVFWYRQTMMQGLELLAYFRNRAPLDDSGMPKDRFSAEMPDATLATLKIQPSEPRDSAVYFCASGLRTIRDRPHYGYTFGSGTRLTVV.

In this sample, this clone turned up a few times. The CDR3 is CASSVNNEQFF. In DNA, the CDR3 is TGTGCCAGCAGTGTCAATAATGAGCAGTTCTTC. The genes are TRBV2 and TRBJ2-1; D remains ambiguous. V lost 4 bases to trimming and J lost 7 bases, with 5 bases between them. Germline V gene sequence: CDR1 SNHLY, CDR2 FYNNEI. The CDR3 is 11 residues long.

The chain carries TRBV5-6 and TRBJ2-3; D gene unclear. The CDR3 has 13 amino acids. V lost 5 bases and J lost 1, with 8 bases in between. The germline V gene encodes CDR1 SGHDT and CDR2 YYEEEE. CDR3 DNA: TGTGCCAGCAGAAAAACAGGCACAGATACGCAGTATTTT. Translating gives CASRKTGTDTQYF.

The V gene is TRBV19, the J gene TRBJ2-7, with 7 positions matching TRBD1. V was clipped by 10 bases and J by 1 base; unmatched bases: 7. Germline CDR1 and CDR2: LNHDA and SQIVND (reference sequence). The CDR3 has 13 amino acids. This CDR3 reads CATRQGSSYEQYF. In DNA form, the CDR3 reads TGTGCCACCAGACAGGGATCTTCCTACGAGCAGTACTTC.

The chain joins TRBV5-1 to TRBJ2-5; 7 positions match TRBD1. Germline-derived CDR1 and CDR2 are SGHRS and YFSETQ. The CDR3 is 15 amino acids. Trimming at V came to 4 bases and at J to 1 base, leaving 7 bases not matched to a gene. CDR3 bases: TGCGCCAGCAGCCAACCGACAGGGCCCCAAGAGACCCAGTACTTC. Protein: CASSQPTGPQETQYF.

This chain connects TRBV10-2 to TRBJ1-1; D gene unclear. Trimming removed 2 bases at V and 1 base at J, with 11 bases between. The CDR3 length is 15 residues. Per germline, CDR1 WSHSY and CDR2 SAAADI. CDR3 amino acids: CASSEVNRGNTEAFF. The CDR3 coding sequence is TGCGCCAGCAGTGAGGTCAATCGAGGGAACACTGAAGCTTTCTTT.

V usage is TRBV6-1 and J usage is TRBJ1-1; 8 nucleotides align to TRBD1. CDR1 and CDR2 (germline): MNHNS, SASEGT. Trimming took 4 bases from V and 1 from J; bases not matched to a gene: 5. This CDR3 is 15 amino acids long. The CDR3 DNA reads TGTGCCAGCAGTGCCGCCGGGACAGGGAACACTGAAGCTTTCTTT. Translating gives CASSAAGTGNTEAFF.

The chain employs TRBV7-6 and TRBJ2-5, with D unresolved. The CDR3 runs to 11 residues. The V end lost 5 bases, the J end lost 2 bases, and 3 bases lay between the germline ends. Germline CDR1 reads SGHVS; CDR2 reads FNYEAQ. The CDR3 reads CASSGQETQYF. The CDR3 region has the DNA TGTGCCAGCAGCGGACAAGAGACCCAGTACTTC.

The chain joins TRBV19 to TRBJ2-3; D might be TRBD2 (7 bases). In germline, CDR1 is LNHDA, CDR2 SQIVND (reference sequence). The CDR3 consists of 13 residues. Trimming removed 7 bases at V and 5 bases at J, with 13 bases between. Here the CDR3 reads CASIPRGGDTQYF. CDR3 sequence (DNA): TGTGCCAGTATCCCTAGGGGGGGAGATACGCAGTATTTT.

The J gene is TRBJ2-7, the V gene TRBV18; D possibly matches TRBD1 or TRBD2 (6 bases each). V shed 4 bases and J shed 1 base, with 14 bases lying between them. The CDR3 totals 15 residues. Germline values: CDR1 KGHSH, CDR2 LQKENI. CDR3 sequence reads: CASSQAGTPSYEQYF. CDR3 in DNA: TGTGCCAGCTCACAGGCGGGGACACCTTCCTACGAGCAGTACTTC.